Given below is one TCR beta chain in context. Its antigen is unknown. A sample-barcoded 5' primer and a J-beta primer mix were used in a second PCR of roughly 7 to 11 cycles. Each cDNA molecule was tagged by a template-switch adaptor that had 12 random nucleotides. In TCRdb, the 5' RACE reads were re-called with MiXCR into one record per CDR3 protein. Of about 1,800,000 distinct CDR3 sequences in the sample, 28% are singletons; the top ten hold 7.7%. Every sample yielded at least 6 million isolated PBMCs. Germline values: CDR1 ENHRY, CDR2 SYGVKD. There are 12 residues in the CDR3. V gave up 4 bases and J gave up 13 bases, with 14 bases separating them. These data belong to a study of blood T cells in healthy people across ages. Study-wide points: When one million T cells were used, diversity estimates were thought to be underestimates.

The rearrangement links TRBV10-3 to TRBJ2-1; D remains ambiguous. The sample was blood. This receptor was taken from a woman aged 25-40 years in good health. CDR3 amino acids: CAISGIEQQQFF. CDR3 nucleotides: TGTGCCATCAGTGGGATCGAGCAGCAACAGTTCTTC.